The 30 T cell receptor beta chains given below trace back to one sample, sequenced in a study of OX40 agonist ivuxolimab in advanced cancers. The data were produced by immunoSEQ multiplex PCR, yet TCRdb's version contains in-frame clones alone and is incomplete. The sample lists approximately 100,000 clones, roughly 91% occurring once. This sample comprised CD4+ or CD8+ T cells sorted from blood, obtained in a trial of the OX40 agonist ivuxolimab. The receptors were gathered from an adult with an advanced solid tumor such as melanoma, head and neck, liver or kidney cancer.

This chain links TRBV30 with TRBJ1-1; D not certain. There are 14 residues in the CDR3. Germline V lookup: CDR1 GTSNPN, CDR2 SVGIG (reference sequence). V was shortened by 3 bases and J by 4 bases, with 15 bases between the two germline ends. The DNA for the CDR3 is TGTGCCTGGAGCGCTGGGAGGGTAGGCACTGAAGCTTTCTTT. Its protein is CAWSAGRVGTEAFF.

The chain uses TRBV30 and TRBJ1-1, with a weak D call TRBD1 (6 bases). Deletions cut 7 bases from V and 5 bases from J, with 29 bases between. The CDR3 consists of 17 residues. Germline V CDR1 and CDR2: GTSNPN, SVGIG (reference sequence). DNA for the CDR3: TGTGCCTCGACGTGGCGTGGTTGGCAGGGGATGGGGACTGAAGCTTTCTTT. Translating it yields CASTWRGWQGMGTEAFF. Based on the CDR3 plus reference TRBV30 and TRBJ1-1, the full variable domain is SQTIHQWPATLVQPVGSPLSLECTVEGTSNPNLYWYRQAAGRGLQLLFYSVGIGQISSEVPQNLSASRPQDRQFILSSKKLLLSDSGFYLCASTWRGWQGMGTEAFFGQGTRLTVV.

The CDR3 DNA reads as TGTGCCAGCAGCTATTTAGGGCGCGAGCAGTACTTC. This encodes CASSYLGREQYF. This chain joins TRBV5-6 and TRBJ2-7, with D unresolved. Germline loops: CDR1 SGHDT, CDR2 YYEEEE. The germline V and J ends were trimmed by 3 bases and 6 bases, with 10 bases remaining between them. The CDR3 loop spans 12 amino acids. Using reference TRBV5-6 and TRBJ2-7 for the parts outside the CDR3, the full variable domain is DAGVTQSPTHLIKTRGQQVTLRCSPKSGHDTVSWYQQALGQGPQFIFQYYEEEERQRGNFPDRFSGHQFPNYSSELNVNALLLGDSALYLCASSYLGREQYFGPGTRLTVT.

The J gene is TRBJ2-2, the V gene TRBV10-3; no clear D. Trimming took off 10 bases at V and 6 bases at J, with 9 bases between the two ends. The CDR3 is 11 amino acids. Looked up from germline, CDR1 is ENHRY and CDR2 is SYGVKD. The DNA of the CDR3 is TGTGCCAGCAGGAGTCCCGGGGAGCTGTTTTTT. It is translated as CASRSPGELFF.

V usage is TRBV30 and J usage is TRBJ1-1, with 7 bases identical to TRBD1. The CDR3 has 16 residues. Germline lookup yields CDR1 GTSNPN and CDR2 SVGIG (reference sequence). V lost 3 bases to trimming and J lost 3 bases; unmatched junction nucleotides: 13. CDR3 bases: TGTGCCTGGAGGGCCGCCACACCCCAGGGGGACACTGAAGCTTTCTTT. It is translated as CAWRAATPQGDTEAFF.

V usage is TRBV18 and J usage is TRBJ2-1, with 9 bases aligning to TRBD1. The CDR3 covers 15 residues. Trimming removed 2 bases from V and 5 bases from J; junction bases left unmatched: 4. Germline CDR1 and CDR2: KGHSH and LQKENI. This chain's CDR3 is CASSPSGTGHNEQFF. DNA for the CDR3: TGTGCCAGCTCACCATCCGGGACAGGGCACAATGAGCAGTTCTTC.

CDR3 nucleotides: TGTGCCTGGAGTGAGGGGGATTATCAGCCCCAGCATTTT. Encoded protein: CAWSEGDYQPQHF. This chain joins TRBV30 and TRBJ1-5; possibly TRBD1 for D (6 bases). The CDR3 contains 13 residues. Germline CDR1 and CDR2: GTSNPN and SVGIG (reference sequence). Deletions cut 1 base from V and 5 bases from J, with 9 bases between.

The chain joins TRBV30 to TRBJ1-4, with 8 positions matching TRBD1. Germline loops: CDR1 GTSNPN, CDR2 SVGIG (reference sequence). The trim removed 1 base at V and 0 bases at J, leaving 7 bases unmatched. CDR3 size: 17 residues. CDR3 region: CAWSGARGPTTNEKLFF. The CDR3 nucleotides are TGTGCCTGGAGTGGCGCCAGGGGGCCTACAACTAATGAAAAACTGTTTTTT. The complete variable domain, with remaining parts taken from reference TRBV30 and TRBJ1-4, reads SQTIHQWPATLVQPVGSPLSLECTVEGTSNPNLYWYRQAAGRGLQLLFYSVGIGQISSEVPQNLSASRPQDRQFILSSKKLLLSDSGFYLCAWSGARGPTTNEKLFFGSGTQLSVL.

V gene TRBV15 combines with J gene TRBJ2-3; the D is unclear. CDR3 size: 15 residues. Trimming shortened V by 0 bases and J by 2 bases, and 9 bases separated the two germline ends. Germline assignment: CDR1 LNHNV and CDR2 YYDKDF (reference sequence). CDR3 sequence reads: CATSRDFQSTDTQYF. The CDR3 DNA reads TGTGCCACCAGCAGAGATTTTCAGTCCACAGATACGCAGTATTTT.

The J gene is TRBJ2-3, the V gene TRBV9; D uncertain. The length of the CDR3 is 11 residues. Trimming left V 10 bases short and J 3 bases short, with 9 bases between. Germline loops: CDR1 SGDLS, CDR2 YYNGEE. For the CDR3, the DNA is TGTGCCTGCTTAGGTACAGATACGCAGTATTTT. Translation: CACLGTDTQYF.

The chain combines TRBV7-9 with TRBJ2-3, with D perhaps TRBD1 (6 bases). V was clipped by 6 bases and J by 5 bases, with 18 bases between them. Germline V gene sequence: CDR1 SEHNR, CDR2 FQNEAQ (reference sequence). The CDR3 is made up of 15 amino acids. CDR3 DNA sequence: TGTGCCAGCAGACGTAACTCTCCCAGGGGAGATACGCAGTATTTT. It encodes CASRRNSPRGDTQYF. The complete variable domain, with remaining parts taken from reference TRBV7-9 and TRBJ2-3, reads DTGVSQNPRHKITKRGQNVTFRCDPISEHNRLYWYRQTLGQGPEFLTYFQNEAQLEKSRLLSDRFSAERPKGSFSTLEIQRTEQGDSAMYLCASRRNSPRGDTQYFGPGTRLTVL.

CDR3 sequence reads: CASTFGLGTLEGLLVSYEQYF. For the CDR3, the DNA is TGTGCCAGCACCTTCGGCTTGGGGACTCTTGAAGGACTTCTCGTCTCCTACGAGCAGTACTTC. The chain is built from TRBV28 and TRBJ2-7, with D possibly matching TRBD2 (6 bases). CDR1 and CDR2 from the germline V gene are MDHEN and SYDVKM. This CDR3 contains 21 residues. Trimming took off 7 bases at V and 0 bases at J, with 34 bases between the two ends.

The gene calls are TRBV5-1 and TRBJ2-7; D gene ambiguous. V lost 3 bases to trimming and J lost 4 bases, with 11 bases between them. The length of the CDR3 is 13 residues. Germline V gives CDR1 SGHRS, CDR2 YFSETQ. The CDR3 DNA reads TGCGCCAGCAGCTACCCAGGAACTTACGAGCAGTACTTC. Encoded protein: CASSYPGTYEQYF.

The chain is built from TRBV9 and TRBJ2-3; 8 positions match TRBD2. CDR3 size: 16 residues. V was pared by 4 bases and J by 1 base, with 8 bases of the junction left unmatched. The V gene's germline CDR1 is SGDLS and CDR2 YYNGEE. CDR3 loop: CASSPTSGMRTDTQYF. DNA for the CDR3: TGTGCCAGCAGCCCAACTAGCGGAATGCGCACAGATACGCAGTATTTT.

Here the CDR3 DNA reads TGCGCCAGCAGCCAAACCGGGACGGGTTCTGGAAACACCATATATTTT. Its translation: CASSQTGTGSGNTIYF. This sequence joins TRBV4-3 and TRBJ1-3, with a tentative D call TRBD1 (5 bases). Looked up from germline, CDR1 is LGHNA and CDR2 is YSLEER. CDR3 size: 16 residues. Trimming pared 2 bases from V and 1 base from J, leaving 12 bases between.

This chain links TRBV4-3 with TRBJ2-1; D tentatively fits TRBD1 or TRBD2 (5 bases each). CDR3 length: 14 amino acids. V was shortened by 0 bases and J by 4 bases, with 7 bases between the two germline ends. The germline CDR1 and CDR2 sequences are LGHNA and YSLEER. The CDR3 spells CASSQEWGYNEQFF. The CDR3 bases are TGCGCCAGCAGCCAAGAATGGGGGTACAATGAGCAGTTCTTC.

The rearrangement uses TRBV19 and TRBJ2-5; D might be TRBD1 (7 bases). Germline CDR1 is LNHDA and CDR2 is SQIVND (reference sequence). Trimming left V 0 bases short and J 5 bases short, with 13 bases between. This CDR3 region has 15 residues. The CDR3 DNA follows: TGTGCCAGTAGTATAGATCAGGGGGGACCGGAGACCCAGTACTTC. Its translation is CASSIDQGGPETQYF. The full variable domain, its missing parts supplied by reference TRBV19 and TRBJ2-5, is DGGITQSPKYLFRKEGQNVTLSCEQNLNHDAMYWYRQDPGQGLRLIYYSQIVNDFQKGDIAEGYSVSREKKESFPLTVTSAQKNPTAFYLCASSIDQGGPETQYFGPGTRLLVL.

This clone is a singleton in its sample. The chain is built from TRBV11-2 and TRBJ2-1; D ambiguous. This CDR3 is 14 amino acids long. Germline-derived CDR1 and CDR2 are SGHAT and FQNNGV. V shed 5 bases and J shed 4 bases, with 12 bases lying between them. The CDR3 DNA reads TGTGCCAGCAGCAACCCTAGGTTTTACAATGAGCAGTTCTTC. Translating gives CASSNPRFYNEQFF.

This chain links TRBV19 with TRBJ2-3; D is unresolved. The CDR3 extends over 13 amino acids. Per the germline V gene, CDR1 is LNHDA and CDR2 is SQIVND (reference sequence). V was clipped by 6 bases and J by 0 bases, with 7 bases between them. CDR3 DNA sequence: TGTGCCAGTAGATACGGTAGCACAGATACGCAGTATTTT. It is translated as CASRYGSTDTQYF.

V and J are TRBV2 and TRBJ2-3; tentative D call: TRBD2 (6 bases). V was pared by 3 bases and J by 1 base, with 14 bases between. Germline CDR1 reads SNHLY; CDR2 reads FYNNEI. This CDR3 is 16 amino acids long. The CDR3 bases are TGTGCCAGCAGTGAGATTGGGTGGGAGGGCACAGATACGCAGTATTTT. Translation: CASSEIGWEGTDTQYF.

The rearrangement links TRBV5-1 to TRBJ2-1, with D unresolved. The CDR3 sequence is 14 residues long. The ends were cut back, 1 base at V and 5 bases at J, with 10 bases in the middle. Germline loops: CDR1 SGHRS, CDR2 YFSETQ. The CDR3 nucleotides are TGCGCCAGCAGCTTGCAGGCAGGTAACAATGAGCAGTTCTTC. This codes for CASSLQAGNNEQFF.

The genes are TRBV6-1 and TRBJ1-5; D gene unclear. Germline CDR1 and CDR2: MNHNS and SASEGT. V was cut by 7 bases and J by 3 bases, with 10 bases left in between. The CDR3 is 13 amino acids. CDR3 sequence: CASKDITNQPQHF. CDR3 bases: TGTGCCAGCAAAGACATCACCAATCAGCCCCAGCATTTT.

V usage is TRBV6-5 and J usage is TRBJ2-3; D remains ambiguous. V lost 2 bases and J 2 bases, leaving 11 bases between the germline ends. The germline CDR1 and CDR2 sequences are MNHEY and SVGAGI. This CDR3 has 15 residues. CDR3 in DNA: TGTGCCAGCAGTTACGGCAGAATTTTCACAGATACGCAGTATTTT. It codes for CASSYGRIFTDTQYF.

This clone was observed once. The rearrangement uses TRBV7-2 and TRBJ2-1; TRBD2 matches at 9 bases. The CDR3 totals 15 residues. From germline, CDR1 is SGHTA and CDR2 FQGNSA. V gave up 2 bases and J gave up 7 bases; unmatched junction bases: 6. The CDR3 DNA follows: TGTGCCAGCAGCTTACTAGCGGGAAGTACGAATGAGCAGTTCTTC. It is translated as CASSLLAGSTNEQFF. The variable domain in full, completed from reference TRBV7-2 and TRBJ2-1, reads GAGVSQSPSNKVTEKGKDVELRCDPISGHTALYWYRQSLGQGLEFLIYFQGNSAPDKSGLPSDRFSAERTGGSVSTLTIQRTQQEDSAVYLCASSLLAGSTNEQFFGPGTRLTVL.

With respect to this clone: Other DNA variants within this sample encode the same CDR3. The V gene is TRBV11-3, the J gene TRBJ1-1; the D is unclear. The CDR3 has 13 amino acids. Germline-derived CDR1 and CDR2 are SGHNT and YENEEA. Trimming took off 3 bases at V and 1 base at J, with 6 bases between the two ends. CDR3: CASSFSTNTEAFF. The CDR3 DNA reads TGTGCCAGCAGCTTCAGCACGAACACTGAAGCTTTCTTT. Using reference TRBV11-3 and TRBJ1-1 for the parts outside the CDR3, the full variable domain is EAGVVQSPRYKIIEKKQPVAFWCNPISGHNTLYWYLQNLGQGPELLIRYENEEAVDDSQLPKDRFSAERLKGVDSTLKIQPAELGDSAVYLCASSFSTNTEAFFGQGTRLTVV.

This sequence joins TRBV28 and TRBJ2-3; 7 bases line up with TRBD1. The V and J ends lost 0 bases and 4 bases, in that order; junction bases with no gene match: 10. The CDR3 extends over 17 amino acids. In germline, CDR1 is MDHEN, CDR2 SYDVKM. The chain's CDR3 is CASSLWPTGMRADTQYF. The CDR3 DNA reads as TGTGCCAGCAGTTTATGGCCGACAGGGATGAGGGCAGATACGCAGTATTTT.

The V and J genes are TRBV19 and TRBJ2-5; 9 nucleotides align to TRBD1. With V trimmed by 5 bases and J by 2 bases, 6 bases remained unmatched. CDR1 is LNHDA, CDR2 SQIVND, per germline (reference sequence). The CDR3 has 15 residues. The CDR3 DNA reads TGTGCCAGTAGTTCCCGACAGGGGGTACAAGAGACCCAGTACTTC. Amino acid sequence: CASSSRQGVQETQYF.

This chain uses TRBV19 with TRBJ1-2; 8 nucleotides line up with TRBD1. Germline V gene lookup returns CDR1 LNHDA and CDR2 SQIVND (reference sequence). The V segment lost 5 bases and the J segment 5 bases; nucleotides outside the gene matches: 7. The CDR3 is made up of 14 amino acids. The CDR3 nucleotides are TGTGCCAGTAGTGTCCTGGGACAGGCTTATGGCTACACCTTC. The encoded protein is CASSVLGQAYGYTF.

V and J are TRBV18 and TRBJ2-5; D is undetermined. Per germline, CDR1 KGHSH and CDR2 LQKENI. V was clipped by 2 bases and J by 5 bases, with 9 bases between them. The CDR3 runs to 13 residues. The CDR3 DNA reads TGTGCCAGCTCACCAGATCGACTCGAGACCCAGTACTTC. This codes for CASSPDRLETQYF.

This clone was recorded once. The J gene is TRBJ1-2, the V gene TRBV7-2; D is unresolved. CDR1 is SGHTA, CDR2 FQGNSA, per germline. This CDR3 is built from 16 residues. V lost 1 base and J 3 bases, leaving 15 bases between the germline ends. The chain's CDR3 is CASSLGVAGSYYGYTF. CDR3 coding DNA: TGTGCCAGCAGCTTAGGGGTTGCGGGCAGCTACTATGGCTACACCTTC.